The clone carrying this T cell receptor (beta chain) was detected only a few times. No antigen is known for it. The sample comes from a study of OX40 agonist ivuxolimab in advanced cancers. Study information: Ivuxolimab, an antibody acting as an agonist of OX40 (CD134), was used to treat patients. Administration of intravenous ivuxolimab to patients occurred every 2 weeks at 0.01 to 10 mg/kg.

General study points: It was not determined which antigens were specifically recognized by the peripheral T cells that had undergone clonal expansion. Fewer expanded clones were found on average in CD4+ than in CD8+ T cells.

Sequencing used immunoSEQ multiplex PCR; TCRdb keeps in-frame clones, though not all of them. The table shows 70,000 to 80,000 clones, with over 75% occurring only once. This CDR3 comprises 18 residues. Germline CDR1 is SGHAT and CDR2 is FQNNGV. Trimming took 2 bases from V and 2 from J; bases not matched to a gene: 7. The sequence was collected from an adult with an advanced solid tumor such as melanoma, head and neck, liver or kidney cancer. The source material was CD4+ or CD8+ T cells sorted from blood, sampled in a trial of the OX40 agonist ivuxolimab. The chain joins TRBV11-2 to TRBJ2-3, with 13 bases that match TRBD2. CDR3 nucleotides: TGTGCCAGCAGCTTAAGGGTACTAGCGGGAGGGTACACAGATACGCAGTATTTT. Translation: CASSLRVLAGGYTDTQYF.